The clone carrying this T cell receptor beta chain was counted at least ten times. The data stem from a study of spatial heterogeneity in lung cancer. TCRdb reanalysed the 5' RACE reads using MiXCR and keeps one entry per CDR3 protein. The repertoire holds 20,000 to 25,000 distinct CDR3 sequences, around 4.3% seen once, with around 7.4% in the top ten. Noted time point: sample taken at primary tumor resection. There were 72 donors, all of them untreated patients with early-stage non-small cell lung cancer. This CDR3 spans 12 amino acids. Trimming removed 5 bases at V and 8 bases at J, with 12 bases between. The germline gives CDR1 SEHNR, CDR2 FQNEAQ (reference sequence).

V usage is TRBV7-9 and J usage is TRBJ1-1; D ambiguous. Sequenced here: PBMCs, sampled at surgery. The TCR originated in a male donor with early-stage non-small cell lung cancer. The CDR3 sequence is CASSPGEREAFF. For the CDR3, the DNA is TGTGCCAGCAGCCCGGGTGAGAGAGAAGCTTTCTTT.